This T cell receptor beta chain was retrieved from a study of blood T cell repertoires in COVID-19. Overall study: Whether acute or convalescent, the COVID-19 samples came from the United States, Italy and Spain.

The V and J ends lost 3 bases and 1 base respectively, with 13 bases between them. CDR1 is SGHTS and CDR2 is YDEGEE in the germline V gene. The CDR3 loop spans 15 amino acids. Clones were read by immunoSEQ multiplex PCR, and TCRdb kept only the in-frame ones, dropping some. Altogether 70,000 or so clones are present, about 85% being singletons, with the ten largest covering roughly 35%. The sequencing sample was made of peripheral blood. J is TRBJ1-1 and V is TRBV5-8; weak D call: TRBD1 (6 bases). The clonotype originates from an elderly woman with active or convalescent COVID-19. The CDR3 here is CASSYPTGKNTEAFF. The CDR3 DNA sequence: TGTGCCAGCAGCTACCCTACAGGGAAGAACACTGAAGCTTTCTTT.